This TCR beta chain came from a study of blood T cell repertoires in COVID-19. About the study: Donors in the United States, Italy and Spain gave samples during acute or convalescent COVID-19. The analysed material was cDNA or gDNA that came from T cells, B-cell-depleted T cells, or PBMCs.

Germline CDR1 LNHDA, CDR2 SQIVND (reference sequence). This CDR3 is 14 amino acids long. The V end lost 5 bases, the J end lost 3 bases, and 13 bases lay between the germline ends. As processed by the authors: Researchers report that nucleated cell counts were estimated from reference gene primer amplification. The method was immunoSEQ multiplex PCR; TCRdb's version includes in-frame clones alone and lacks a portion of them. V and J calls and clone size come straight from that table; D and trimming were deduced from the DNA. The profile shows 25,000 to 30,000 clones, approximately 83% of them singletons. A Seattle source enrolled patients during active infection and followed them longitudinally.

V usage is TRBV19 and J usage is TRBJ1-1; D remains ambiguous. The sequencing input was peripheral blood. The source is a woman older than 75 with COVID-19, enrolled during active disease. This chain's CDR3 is CASSPTGADTEAFF. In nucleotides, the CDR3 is TGTGCCAGTAGTCCTACGGGAGCAGACACTGAAGCTTTCTTT.